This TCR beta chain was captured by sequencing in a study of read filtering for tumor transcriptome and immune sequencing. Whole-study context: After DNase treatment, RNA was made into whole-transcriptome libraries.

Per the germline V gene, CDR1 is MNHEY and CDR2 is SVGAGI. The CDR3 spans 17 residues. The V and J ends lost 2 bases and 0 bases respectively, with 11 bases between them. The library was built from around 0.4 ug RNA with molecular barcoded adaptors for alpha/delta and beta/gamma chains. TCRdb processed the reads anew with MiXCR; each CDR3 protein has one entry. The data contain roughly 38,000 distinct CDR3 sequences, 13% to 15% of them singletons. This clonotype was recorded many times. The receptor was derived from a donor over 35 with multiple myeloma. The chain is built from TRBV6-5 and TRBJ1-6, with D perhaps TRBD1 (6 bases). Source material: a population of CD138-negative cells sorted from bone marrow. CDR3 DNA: TGTGCCAGCAGTTACCGGGGGGGCGCCTCCTATAATTCACCCCTCCACTTT. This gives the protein CASSYRGGASYNSPLHF.